This passage covers 17 T cell receptor beta chains from one sample sequenced in a study of T cells in Graves' hyperthyroidism and ophthalmopathy. Amplified TCR beta CDR3 regions derived from RNA transcripts. With the HTBI primer set, the TCR CDR3 went through a first round of RT-PCR. MiXCR, run by TCRdb on the multiplex PCR reads, gives a single entry per CDR3 protein. This table holds more than 500,000 distinct CDR3 sequences, over 35% found once. The source material was peripheral blood or thyroid tissue (not recorded which). The receptor source for this set is an adult woman with Graves' disease, either hyperthyroidism or ophthalmopathy (not recorded which).

The V and J genes are TRBV7-2 and TRBJ2-7, with D maybe TRBD2 (6 bases). Germline values: CDR1 SGHTA, CDR2 FQGNSA. V dropped 1 base and J dropped 4 bases, with 11 bases sitting between them. CDR3 size: 14 residues. For the CDR3, the DNA is TGTGCCAGCAGCTTAGGGTGGGGGACTTACGAGCAGTACTTC. Its protein is CASSLGWGTYEQYF.

The V and J genes are TRBV7-2 and TRBJ1-2; D remains unclear. CDR1 SGHTA and CDR2 FQGNSA come from the germline V gene. The CDR3 has 15 amino acids. V was trimmed by 6 bases and J by 7 bases, leaving 21 bases between them. CDR3 residues: CASSYQLRTRSGYTF. CDR3 nucleotides: TGTGCCAGCAGTTACCAACTAAGGACTCGTTCTGGCTACACCTTC.

The rearrangement uses TRBV12-3 or TRBV12-4 and TRBJ2-5; unclear D gene. V was shortened by 4 bases and J by 0 bases, with 3 bases between the two germline ends. CDR3 size: 12 residues. The CDR3 DNA is TGTGCCAGCAGTTCAAACCAAGAGACCCAGTACTTC. Amino acid sequence: CASSSNQETQYF.

As concerns this clonotype: It may be a read error: a sequence one base away is much more abundant. This rearrangement joins TRBV5-5 to TRBJ1-1; TRBD1 matches at 7 bases. The length of the CDR3 is 11 residues. In germline, CDR1 is SGHKS, CDR2 YYEKEE (reference sequence). The CDR3 is CANSLEGAAFF. CDR3 bases: TGTGCCAACAGCTTGGAGGGGGCAGCTTTCTTT.

The chain joins TRBV7-3 to TRBJ2-5; 8 bases align to TRBD2. Trimming removed 5 bases from V and 2 bases from J; junction bases left unmatched: 13. CDR1 and CDR2 (germline): SGHTA, FQGTGA. The CDR3 spans 17 residues. The CDR3 protein is CASSETGTRSRQETQYF. CDR3 sequence (DNA): TGTGCCAGCAGCGAGACCGGGACTAGGAGTAGGCAAGAGACCCAGTACTTC.

The V call is TRBV6-6, the J call TRBJ1-3, with D perhaps TRBD1 (5 bases). The CDR3 is made up of 14 amino acids. The V end was cut by 10 bases, the J end by 2 bases, with 15 bases between. Per the germline V gene, CDR1 is MNHNY and CDR2 is SVGAGI (reference sequence). CDR3 DNA: TGTGCCACCGCCCGGGGGAATGCTGGAAACACCATATATTTT. Translating it yields CATARGNAGNTIYF.

This clonotype came up a few times. The J gene is TRBJ1-2, the V gene TRBV7-2; 12 bases agree with TRBD1. Germline assignment: CDR1 SGHTA and CDR2 FQGNSA. The CDR3 spans 16 residues. The V segment lost 7 bases and the J segment 4 bases; nucleotides outside the gene matches: 10. This chain's CDR3 is CASTTGTGGGGYGYTF. The CDR3 DNA follows: TGTGCCAGCACCACCGGGACAGGGGGCGGGGGCTATGGCTACACCTTC.

This clonotype was counted a few times. V gene TRBV7-8 combines with J gene TRBJ1-4, with no clear D. Trimming took 4 bases from V and 13 from J, leaving 10 bases between them. CDR3 length equals 11 residues. Germline CDR1 SGHVS, CDR2 FQNEAQ. CDR3 sequence (DNA): TGTGCCAGCAGCTCCTCAGTGGGACTGTTTTTT. Translated: CASSSSVGLFF.

The chain recombines TRBV2 with TRBJ1-4; D call uncertain. The V gene's germline CDR1 is SNHLY and CDR2 FYNNEI. The CDR3 length is 16 residues. V was trimmed by 6 bases and J by 4 bases, leaving 18 bases between them. The CDR3 DNA is TGTGCCAGCAGCCAAGCCGCCGCCAGATTTAATGAAAAACTGTTTTTT. Translating gives CASSQAAARFNEKLFF.

Turning to this clonotype: A read error may be the cause here, since a much bigger clone is one base away. The chain recombines TRBV5-1 with TRBJ2-5, with TRBD1 as a possible D gene (5 bases). V was shortened by 4 bases and J by 4 bases, with 14 bases between the two germline ends. Germline-derived CDR1 and CDR2 are SGHRS and YFSETQ. The CDR3 consists of 14 residues. The CDR3 here is CASSADMGLETQYF. In DNA, the CDR3 is TGCGCCAGCAGCGCGGACATGGGGCTAGAGACCCAGTACTTC.

V and J are TRBV19 and TRBJ1-1; maybe TRBD1 (6 bases). Looked up from germline, CDR1 is LNHDA and CDR2 is SQIVND (reference sequence). V lost 8 bases and J 5 bases, leaving 18 bases between the germline ends. This CDR3 is 14 amino acids long. The CDR3 here is CASVYSGARTEAFF. The CDR3 DNA reads as TGTGCCAGTGTATATTCGGGGGCACGAACTGAAGCTTTCTTT.

The rearrangement joins TRBV10-3 to TRBJ2-5; 7 bases map to TRBD2. The CDR3 has 14 amino acids. CDR1 is ENHRY and CDR2 is SYGVKD in the germline V gene. The J segment lost 4 bases and the V segment lost 0 bases, leaving 2 bases of the junction unmatched. The CDR3 region has the DNA TGTGCCATCAGTGAGTCGGCTAGCGGAGAGACCCAGTACTTC. Translation: CAISESASGETQYF.

This clonotype has a count of ten or more. The chain links TRBV12-3 or TRBV12-4 to TRBJ1-1; D perhaps matches TRBD1 (5 bases). The CDR3 spans 14 residues. Trimming pared 6 bases from V and 1 base from J, leaving 12 bases between. DNA of the CDR3: TGTGCCAGCAGCCCTTCGGGGGGGAACACTGAAGCTTTCTTT. This translates into CASSPSGGNTEAFF.

There are many counts of this clonotype. CDR3 sequence (DNA): TGCAGCGCCGCCCTCTCTGGGGCCAACGTCCTGACTTTC. Encoded protein: CSAALSGANVLTF. V usage is TRBV29-1 and J usage is TRBJ2-6, with D uncertain. The germline CDR1 and CDR2 sequences are SQVTM and ANQGSEA. The CDR3 is 13 residues long. Trimming took 7 bases from V and 0 from J, leaving 7 bases between them.

This clonotype was recorded many times. This sequence joins TRBV20-1 and TRBJ1-5; D is unresolved. Germline values: CDR1 DFQATT, CDR2 SNEGSKA (reference sequence). The CDR3 spans 15 residues. The ends were cut back, 6 bases at V and 0 bases at J, with 15 bases in the middle. The CDR3 DNA reads as TGCAGTGCCACCAGGACGGGTTATAGCAATCAGCCCCAGCATTTT. It specifies CSATRTGYSNQPQHF.

The chain has TRBV24-1 and TRBJ2-1, with 9 bases that match TRBD2. Losses at the gene ends were 2 bases for V and 3 bases for J; bases not matched to a gene: 4. CDR1 is KGHDR and CDR2 is SFDVKD in the germline V gene. There are 16 residues in the CDR3. CDR3 nucleotides: TGTGCCACCAGTGATTCTAGCGGGGAAAACTACAATGAGCAGTTCTTC. This gives the protein CATSDSSGENYNEQFF.

This clonotype has a count of ten or more. The rearrangement links TRBV6-6 to TRBJ1-6, with TRBD1 matching over 10 bases. V shed 2 bases, J shed 8 bases, and the junction held 3 bases outside the gene matches. In germline, CDR1 is MNHNY, CDR2 SVGAGI (reference sequence). The CDR3 sequence is 15 residues long. The CDR3: CASSYLGQGDSPLHF. The CDR3 nucleotides are TGTGCCAGCAGTTACCTAGGACAGGGGGATTCACCCCTCCACTTT.